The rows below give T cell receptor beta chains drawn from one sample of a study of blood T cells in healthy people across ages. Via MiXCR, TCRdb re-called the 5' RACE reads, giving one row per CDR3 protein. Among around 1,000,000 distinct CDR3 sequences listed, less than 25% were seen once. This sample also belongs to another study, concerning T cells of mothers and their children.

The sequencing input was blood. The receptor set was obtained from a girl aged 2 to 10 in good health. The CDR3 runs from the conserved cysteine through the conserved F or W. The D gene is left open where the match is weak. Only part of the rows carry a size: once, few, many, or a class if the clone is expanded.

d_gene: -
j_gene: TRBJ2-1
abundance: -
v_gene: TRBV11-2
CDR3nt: TGTGCCAGCAGCTTAGTGCTAGCCCTTGGGGATGAGCAGTTCTTC
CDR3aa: CASSLVLALGDEQFF

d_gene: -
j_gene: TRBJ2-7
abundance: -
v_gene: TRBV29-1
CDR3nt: TGCAGCGTTGAACCCCCGGGGGCCTACGAGCAGTACTTC
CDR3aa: CSVEPPGAYEQYF

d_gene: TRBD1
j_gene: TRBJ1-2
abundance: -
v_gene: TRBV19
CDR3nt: TGTGCCAGTTCCACTCTACCGGACAGGGGAGGCTACACCTTC
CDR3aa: CASSTLPDRGGYTF

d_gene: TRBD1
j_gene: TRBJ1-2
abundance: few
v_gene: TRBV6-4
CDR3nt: TGTGCCAGCAGTGACTCTGGGACAGGGGGCGGTTGGAATGGCTACACCTTC
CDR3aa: CASSDSGTGGGWNGYTF

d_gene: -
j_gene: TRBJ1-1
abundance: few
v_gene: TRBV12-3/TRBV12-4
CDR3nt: TGTGCCAGCAGTGCAGGGTTCGGCACTGAAGCTTTCTTT
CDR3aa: CASSAGFGTEAFF

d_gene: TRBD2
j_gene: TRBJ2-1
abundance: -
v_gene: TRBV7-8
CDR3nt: TGTGCCAGCAGCCGTAGCGGGGGCCCGGGAAATGAGCAGTTCTTC
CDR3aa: CASSRSGGPGNEQFF

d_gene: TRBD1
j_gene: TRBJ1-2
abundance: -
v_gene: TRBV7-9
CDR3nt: TGTGCCAGCAGCATGGGACAGGACTATGGCTACACCTTC
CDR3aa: CASSMGQDYGYTF

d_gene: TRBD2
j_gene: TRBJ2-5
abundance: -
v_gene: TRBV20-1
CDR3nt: TGCAGTGCTACTAGCGGGGTAGGGCAAGAGACCCAGTACTTC
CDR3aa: CSATSGVGQETQYF

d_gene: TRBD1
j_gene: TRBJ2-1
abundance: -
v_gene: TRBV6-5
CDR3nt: TGTGCCAGCAGCACAGGGGTTCGCGAGCAGTTCTTC
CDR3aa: CASSTGVREQFF

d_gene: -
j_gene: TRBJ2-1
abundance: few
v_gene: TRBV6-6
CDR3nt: TGTGCCAGCAGACCTCCCCCAGCGGGCAACCACAATGAGCAGTTCTTC
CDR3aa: CASRPPPAGNHNEQFF

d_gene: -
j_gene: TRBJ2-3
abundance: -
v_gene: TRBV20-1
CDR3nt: TGCAGTGCTAGAGATCGGGAACGCGGCACAGATACGCAGTATTTT
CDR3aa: CSARDRERGTDTQYF

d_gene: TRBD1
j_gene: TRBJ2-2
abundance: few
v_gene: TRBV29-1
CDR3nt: TGCAGCGTTCCGACAGGGGTAGAAGGGTCCGGGGAGCTGTTTTTT
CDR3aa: CSVPTGVEGSGELFF

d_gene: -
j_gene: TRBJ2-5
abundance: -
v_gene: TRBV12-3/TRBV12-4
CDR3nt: TGTGCCAGCACTTTAGGAGGGGGCAAAGAGACCCAGTACTTC
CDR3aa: CASTLGGGKETQYF

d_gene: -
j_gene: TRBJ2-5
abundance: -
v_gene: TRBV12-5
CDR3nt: TGTGCTAGTGGTTTGATCGCAAGGGGGTTACAGGGACCGGCGCGAGAGACCCAGTACTTC
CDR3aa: CASGLIARGLQGPARETQYF

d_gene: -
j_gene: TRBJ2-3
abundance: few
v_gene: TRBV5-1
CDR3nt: TGCGCCAGCAGCTTGTGGGGGCATCAAGATACGCAGTATTTT
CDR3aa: CASSLWGHQDTQYF

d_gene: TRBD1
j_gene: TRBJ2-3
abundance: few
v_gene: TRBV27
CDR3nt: TGTGCCAGCAGTTTCTTCCCGGGACAGGGCACAGATACGCAGTATTTT
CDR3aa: CASSFFPGQGTDTQYF

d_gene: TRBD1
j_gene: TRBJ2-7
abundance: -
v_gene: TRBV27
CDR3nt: TGTGCCAGCAGGACCGGGACAGGCTATTACGAGCAGTACTTC
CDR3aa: CASRTGTGYYEQYF

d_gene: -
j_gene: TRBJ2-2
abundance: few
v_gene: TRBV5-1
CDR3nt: TGCGCCAGCAGCTTGGCAGCAGGATACGGGGAGCTGTTTTTT
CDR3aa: CASSLAAGYGELFF

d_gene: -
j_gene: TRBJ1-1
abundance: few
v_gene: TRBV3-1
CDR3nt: TGTGCCAGCAGCCAATTAGGCAAAGCAGCTTTCTTT
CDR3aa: CASSQLGKAAFF

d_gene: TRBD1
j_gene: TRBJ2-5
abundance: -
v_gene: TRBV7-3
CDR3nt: TGTGCCAGCAGCCGTCCCGGGACAGGAAAAGAGACCCAGTACTTC
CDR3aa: CASSRPGTGKETQYF

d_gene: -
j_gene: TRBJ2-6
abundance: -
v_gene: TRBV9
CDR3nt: TGTGCCAGCAGCGACCTAGGCAACGTCCTGACTTTC
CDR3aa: CASSDLGNVLTF

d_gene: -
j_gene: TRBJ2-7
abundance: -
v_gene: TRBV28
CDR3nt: TGTGCCAGCAGTTTTCTGAGGACAAAATACGAGCAGTACTTC
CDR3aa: CASSFLRTKYEQYF

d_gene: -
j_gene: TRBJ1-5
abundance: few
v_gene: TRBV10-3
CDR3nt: TGTGCCATCAGTGTCCTAGGGAAGGATCAGCCCCAGCATTTT
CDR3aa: CAISVLGKDQPQHF

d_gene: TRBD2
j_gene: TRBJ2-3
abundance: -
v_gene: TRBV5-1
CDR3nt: TGCGCCAGCAGCTTGTATGGGGGGGAGGCAGATACGCAGTATTTT
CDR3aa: CASSLYGGEADTQYF

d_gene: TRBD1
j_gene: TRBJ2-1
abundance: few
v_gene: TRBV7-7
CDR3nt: TGTGCTAGCAGCCCGGACAGGGAATCCTACAATGAGCAGTTCTTC
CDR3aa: CASSPDRESYNEQFF

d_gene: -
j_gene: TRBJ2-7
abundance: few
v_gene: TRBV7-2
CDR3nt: TGTGCCAGTCAGAGCTCCTACGAGCAGTACTTC
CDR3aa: CASQSSYEQYF

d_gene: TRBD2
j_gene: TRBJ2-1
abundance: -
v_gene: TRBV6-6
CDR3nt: TGTGCCAGCAGGCTGACCCTAGCGGGCCAAAGGAATGAGCAGTTCTTC
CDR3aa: CASRLTLAGQRNEQFF

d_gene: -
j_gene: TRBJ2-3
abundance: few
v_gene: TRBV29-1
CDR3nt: TGCAGCGGGGGCTTAGGGGAACACACAGATACGCAGTATTTT
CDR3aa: CSGGLGEHTDTQYF

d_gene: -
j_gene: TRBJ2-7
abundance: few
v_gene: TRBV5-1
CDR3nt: TGCGCCAGCAGCGATGTTTCGACGGGGCTGTTTTTGTACAAAGCTGTAACGAGTAGGCACGAGCAGTACTTC
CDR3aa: CASSDVSTGLFLYKAVTSRHEQYF

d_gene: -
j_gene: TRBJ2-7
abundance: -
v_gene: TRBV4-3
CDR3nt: TGCGCCAGCAGCCAAGGGTTTTTGGAAGGGCTCTACGAGCAGTACTTC
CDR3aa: CASSQGFLEGLYEQYF

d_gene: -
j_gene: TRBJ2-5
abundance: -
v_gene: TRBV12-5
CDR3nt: TGTGCTAGTGCCTTAGATGGGGGGACCCAGTACTTC
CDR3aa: CASALDGGTQYF

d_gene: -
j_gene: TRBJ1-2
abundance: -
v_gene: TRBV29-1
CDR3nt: TGCAGCTTCTATTACGGGACCGGTGGCTACACCTTC
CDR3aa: CSFYYGTGGYTF

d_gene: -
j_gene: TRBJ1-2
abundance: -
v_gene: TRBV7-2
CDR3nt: TGTGCCAGCAGCTTACAGTCAGGGGACTATGGCTACACCTTC
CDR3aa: CASSLQSGDYGYTF

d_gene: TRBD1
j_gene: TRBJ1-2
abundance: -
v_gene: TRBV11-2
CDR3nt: TGTGCCAGCAGCTCCCCGGGACAGACCTATGGCTACACCTTC
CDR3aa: CASSSPGQTYGYTF

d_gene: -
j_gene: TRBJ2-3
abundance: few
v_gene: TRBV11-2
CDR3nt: TGTGCCAGCAGCGCTTGGTTTGGGAGCACAGATACGCAGTATTTT
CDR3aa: CASSAWFGSTDTQYF

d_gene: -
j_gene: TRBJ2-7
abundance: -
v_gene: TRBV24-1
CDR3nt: TGTGCCACCAGTTCACGAAACGAGCAGTACTTC
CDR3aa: CATSSRNEQYF

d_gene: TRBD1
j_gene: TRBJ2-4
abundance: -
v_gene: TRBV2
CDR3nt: TGTGCCAGCAGGCCCGGACAGGGGAGGAACATTCAGTACTTC
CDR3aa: CASRPGQGRNIQYF

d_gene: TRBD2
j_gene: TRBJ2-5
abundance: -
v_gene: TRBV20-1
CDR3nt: TGCAGTGCTCTAGCGGGGGAACAAGAGACCCAGTACTTC
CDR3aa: CSALAGEQETQYF

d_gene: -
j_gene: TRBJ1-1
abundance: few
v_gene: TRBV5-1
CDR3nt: TGCGCCAGCAGCTTGGAGTATTGGGGCACTGAAGCTTTCTTT
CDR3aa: CASSLEYWGTEAFF

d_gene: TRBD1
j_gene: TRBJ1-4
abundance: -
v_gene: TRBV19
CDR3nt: TGTGCCAGTAGTATGGGACAGGGTCCTGAAAAACTGTTTTTT
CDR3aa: CASSMGQGPEKLFF

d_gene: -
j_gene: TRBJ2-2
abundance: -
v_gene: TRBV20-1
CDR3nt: TGCAGTGCCGGCCCAGGGACCGGGGAGCTGTTTTTT
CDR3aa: CSAGPGTGELFF

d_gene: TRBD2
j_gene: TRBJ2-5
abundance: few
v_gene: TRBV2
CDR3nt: TGTGCCAGCAGTACGGCTAGCGGGCAGACCCAGTACTTC
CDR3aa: CASSTASGQTQYF

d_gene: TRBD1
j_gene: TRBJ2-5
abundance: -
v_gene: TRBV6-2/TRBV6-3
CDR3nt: TGTGCCAGCAGTCCGGACAGGGCTATGGAGACCCAGTACTTC
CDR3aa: CASSPDRAMETQYF

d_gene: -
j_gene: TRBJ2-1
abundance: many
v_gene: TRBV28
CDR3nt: TGTGCCAGCAGTCCGAAAAGGGGACCAGACTACAATGAGCAGTTCTTC
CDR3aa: CASSPKRGPDYNEQFF